What follows are 11 T cell receptor beta chains derived from one specimen sequenced in a study of blood T cell repertoires in COVID-19. Produced via immunoSEQ multiplex PCR; TCRdb's table is partial and in-frame only. The sample includes 90,000 to 110,000 clones, around 81% of them seen just once. Sequenced: peripheral blood. Receptor source: a man of 80 years or more with acute or convalescent COVID-19.

CDR3 loop: CASSARDIPGELFF. In DNA form, the CDR3 reads TGTGCCAGCAGTGCTCGGGACATACCCGGGGAGCTGTTTTTT. The chain is built from TRBV2 and TRBJ2-2; D perhaps matches TRBD1 (6 bases). V lost 4 bases and J lost 6, with 12 bases in between. This CDR3 region has 14 residues. The germline V gene encodes CDR1 SNHLY and CDR2 FYNNEI.

In this sample, this clone turned up a few times. The CDR3 here is CSVGGGWNQPQHF. For the CDR3, the DNA is TGCAGCGTTGGAGGGGGCTGGAATCAGCCCCAGCATTTT. The chain uses TRBV29-1 and TRBJ1-5; TRBD1 aligns across 7 bases. The CDR3 is made up of 13 amino acids. The germline V gene encodes CDR1 SQVTM and CDR2 ANQGSEA. V dropped 4 bases and J dropped 4; count of bases not matched to a gene: 4.

This chain uses TRBV6-5 with TRBJ2-3, with TRBD2 matching over 13 bases. Germline-derived CDR1 and CDR2 are MNHEY and SVGAGI. The trim removed 10 bases at V and 5 bases at J, leaving 6 bases unmatched. CDR3 size: 14 residues. CDR3 amino acids: CAIGTSGIRDTQYF. The CDR3 region has the DNA TGTGCCATAGGGACTAGCGGGATACGAGATACGCAGTATTTT.

The chain has TRBV5-5 and TRBJ1-5, with D perhaps matching TRBD1 (6 bases). Germline CDR1 and CDR2: SGHKS and YYEKEE (reference sequence). Deletions cut 4 bases from V and 7 bases from J, with 15 bases between. The CDR3 is made up of 14 amino acids. The CDR3 region has the DNA TGTGCCAGCAGCCCCGAAGGGGGGGGCCAGCCCCAGCATTTT. Translating it yields CASSPEGGGQPQHF.

The chain links TRBV5-1 to TRBJ2-5; a weak D match, TRBD2 (6 bases). CDR3 length: 13 amino acids. Germline V lookup: CDR1 SGHRS, CDR2 YFSETQ. V lost 0 bases and J lost 5, with 8 bases in between. The chain's CDR3 is CASSLEGRETQYF. The CDR3 DNA reads TGCGCCAGCAGCTTGGAGGGGAGGGAGACCCAGTACTTC.

The CDR3 spells CASSYSRYSGNTIYF. The CDR3 DNA reads as TGTGCCAGCAGTTACTCGCGGTACTCTGGAAACACCATATATTTT. V usage is TRBV6-2 or TRBV6-3 and J usage is TRBJ1-3; no clear D. Germline V lookup: CDR1 MNHEY, CDR2 SVGEGT. V lost 0 bases and J 0 bases, leaving 6 bases between the germline ends. This CDR3 is built from 15 residues.

This clone was seen a single time. V and J are TRBV28 and TRBJ1-1; D might be TRBD1 (5 bases). Trimming stripped 2 bases from V and 2 bases from J, with 15 bases between. Germline V gives CDR1 MDHEN, CDR2 SYDVKM. This CDR3 is built from 16 residues. The CDR3 loop reads CASSLGGGVANTEAFF. The CDR3 DNA reads as TGTGCCAGCAGTTTAGGGGGGGGAGTGGCCAACACTGAAGCTTTCTTT.

This chain connects TRBV18 to TRBJ2-3; 9 nucleotides line up with TRBD2. Germline values: CDR1 KGHSH, CDR2 LQKENI. The CDR3 spans 15 residues. J gave up 3 bases and V 4 bases, and 5 bases lay outside the gene matches. CDR3 sequence reads: CASSQAGGRTDTQYF. DNA of the CDR3: TGTGCCAGCTCACAAGCGGGAGGACGTACAGATACGCAGTATTTT.

The chain has TRBV6-6 and TRBJ2-2, with 7 bases aligning to TRBD1. V dropped 0 bases and J dropped 1; count of bases not matched to a gene: 2. The germline V gene has CDR1 MNHNY and CDR2 SVGAGI (reference sequence). This CDR3 is built from 16 residues. CDR3 loop: CASSYSNRGNTGELFF. The CDR3 bases are TGTGCCAGCAGTTACTCGAACAGGGGGAACACCGGGGAGCTGTTTTTT.

The chain combines TRBV7-6 with TRBJ2-3; D gene unclear. Deletions cut 5 bases from V and 3 bases from J, with 9 bases between. This CDR3 is built from 13 residues. Germline V gene data show CDR1 as SGHVS and CDR2 as FNYEAQ. In nucleotides, the CDR3 is TGTGCCAGCAGCCTGTCCGGGACAGATACGCAGTATTTT. Translation gives CASSLSGTDTQYF.

This chain joins TRBV19 and TRBJ2-1, with 11 nucleotides matching TRBD2. The CDR3 is made up of 17 amino acids. CDR1 LNHDA and CDR2 SQIVND come from the germline V gene (reference sequence). V shed 3 bases, J shed 5 bases, and the junction held 9 bases outside the gene matches. The CDR3 protein is CASSMTSGDPVNNEQFF. The CDR3 nucleotides are TGTGCCAGTAGTATGACTAGCGGGGACCCCGTTAACAATGAGCAGTTCTTC.